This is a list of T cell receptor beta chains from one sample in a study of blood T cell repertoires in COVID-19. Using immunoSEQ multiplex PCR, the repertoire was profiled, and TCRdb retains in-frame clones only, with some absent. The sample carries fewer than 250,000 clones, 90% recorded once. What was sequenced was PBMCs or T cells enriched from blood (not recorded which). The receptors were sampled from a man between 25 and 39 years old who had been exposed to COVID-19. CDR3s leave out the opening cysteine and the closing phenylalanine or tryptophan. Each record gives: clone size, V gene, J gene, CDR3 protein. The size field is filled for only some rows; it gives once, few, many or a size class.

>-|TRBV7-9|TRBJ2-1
ASSPSLGGLPYDNEQF
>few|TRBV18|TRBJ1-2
ASSPPEAGEDGYT
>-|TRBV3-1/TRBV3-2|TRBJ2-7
ASSPPGKKHEQY
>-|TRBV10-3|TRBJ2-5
AISESIRGETQY
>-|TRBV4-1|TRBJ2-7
ASSQVPPPGAYEQY
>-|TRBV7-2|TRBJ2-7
ASSLEGSVGEQY
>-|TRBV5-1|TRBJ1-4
ASSWTAVTASNEKLF
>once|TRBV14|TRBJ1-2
ASSLGRAGHYGYT
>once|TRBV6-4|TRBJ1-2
ASSPNYGTGVGYT
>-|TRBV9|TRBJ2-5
ASSVGGAAETQY
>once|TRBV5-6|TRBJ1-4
ASSRDNTNEKLF
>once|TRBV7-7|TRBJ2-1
ASSLSGASSNEQF
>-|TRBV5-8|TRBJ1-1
ASSSPTATGRTEAF
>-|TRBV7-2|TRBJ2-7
ASSLVFFYEQY
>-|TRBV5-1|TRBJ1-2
ASSQTPGQGLLYT
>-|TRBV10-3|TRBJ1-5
AISESGQGGGGPQH
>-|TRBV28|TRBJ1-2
ASRAGRSGYT
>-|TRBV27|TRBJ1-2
ASSHGQGSGYGYT
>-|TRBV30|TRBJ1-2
AWNLGTAFYGYT
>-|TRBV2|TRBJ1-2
ASRGQGLGGYT
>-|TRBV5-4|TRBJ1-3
ASSFRAYGENTIY
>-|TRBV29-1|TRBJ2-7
SARDTILGEQY
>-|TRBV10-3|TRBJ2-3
AIRAGEGISDTQY
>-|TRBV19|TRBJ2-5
ASSIPRAERETQY
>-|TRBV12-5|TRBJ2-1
ASGLYSFGEQF
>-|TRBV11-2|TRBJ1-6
ASNSIQGGNSPLH
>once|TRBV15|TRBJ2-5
ATSPGKFWETQY
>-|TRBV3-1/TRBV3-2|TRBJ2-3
ASSRRPGLATDTQY
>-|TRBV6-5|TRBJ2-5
ASSSPQAGAETQY
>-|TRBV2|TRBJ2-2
ASSELPSTGRQGSGELF
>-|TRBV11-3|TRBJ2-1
ASSLDQAGSMNEQF
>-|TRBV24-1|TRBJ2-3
ATSPSASTDTQY
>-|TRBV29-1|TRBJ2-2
SMRLAGGTGELF
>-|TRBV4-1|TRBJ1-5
ASSHLNQPQH
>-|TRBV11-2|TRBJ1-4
ASSLGDRTLNEKLF
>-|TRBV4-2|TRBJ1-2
ASRERLGRDDYGYT
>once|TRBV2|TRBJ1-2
ASRDPRTGREYGYT
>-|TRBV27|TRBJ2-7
ASLNREHPYEQY
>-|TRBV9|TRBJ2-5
ASSGSGGGRQETQY
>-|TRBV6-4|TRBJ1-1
ASSGEANTEAF
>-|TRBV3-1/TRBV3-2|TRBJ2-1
ASSQGRGRPNEQF
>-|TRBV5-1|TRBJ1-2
ASSLGQAGNGYT
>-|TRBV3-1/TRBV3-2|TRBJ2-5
ASSSRLAQETQY
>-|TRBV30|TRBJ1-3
AWSVGWGRDTIY
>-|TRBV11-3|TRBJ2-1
ASSLGGTHNEQF
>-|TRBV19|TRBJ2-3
ATSTSGSVYTDTQY
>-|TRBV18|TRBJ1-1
ASSLYQGASNTEAF
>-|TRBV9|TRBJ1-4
ASSVDVGTGGEKLF
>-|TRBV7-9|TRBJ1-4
ASSLVGSQNEKLF
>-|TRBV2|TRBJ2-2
ASCFDLGAIWELF
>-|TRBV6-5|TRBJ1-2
ASRTLQGADGYT
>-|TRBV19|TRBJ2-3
ASSIGGAADTQY
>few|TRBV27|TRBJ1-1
ASSIQGAWDTEAF
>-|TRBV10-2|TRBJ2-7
ASSFTGQVPTEQY
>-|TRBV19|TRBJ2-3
ASSISGGFADTQY